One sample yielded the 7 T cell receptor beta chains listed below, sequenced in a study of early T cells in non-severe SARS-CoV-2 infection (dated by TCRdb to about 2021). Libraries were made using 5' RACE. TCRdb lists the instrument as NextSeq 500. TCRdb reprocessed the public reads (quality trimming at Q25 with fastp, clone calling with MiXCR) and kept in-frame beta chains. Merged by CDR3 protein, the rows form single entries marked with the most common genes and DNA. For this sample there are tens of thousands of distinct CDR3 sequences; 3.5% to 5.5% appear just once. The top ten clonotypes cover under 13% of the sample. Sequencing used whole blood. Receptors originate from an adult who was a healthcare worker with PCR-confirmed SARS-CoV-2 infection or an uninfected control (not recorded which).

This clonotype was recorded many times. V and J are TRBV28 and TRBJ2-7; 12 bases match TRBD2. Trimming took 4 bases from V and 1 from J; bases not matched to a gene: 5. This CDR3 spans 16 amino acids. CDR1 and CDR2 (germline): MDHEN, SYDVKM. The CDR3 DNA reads TGTGCCAGCAGTTACAGACTAGCGGGAGCTTCCTACGAGCAGTACTTC. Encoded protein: CASSYRLAGASYEQYF.

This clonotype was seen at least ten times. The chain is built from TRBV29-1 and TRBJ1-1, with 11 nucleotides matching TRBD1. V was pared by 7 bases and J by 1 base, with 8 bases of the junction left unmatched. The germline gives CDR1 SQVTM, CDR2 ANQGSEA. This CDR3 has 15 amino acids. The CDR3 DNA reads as TGCAGCGGCCGGACAGGGGGCTCCTCGAACACTGAAGCTTTCTTT. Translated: CSGRTGGSSNTEAFF.

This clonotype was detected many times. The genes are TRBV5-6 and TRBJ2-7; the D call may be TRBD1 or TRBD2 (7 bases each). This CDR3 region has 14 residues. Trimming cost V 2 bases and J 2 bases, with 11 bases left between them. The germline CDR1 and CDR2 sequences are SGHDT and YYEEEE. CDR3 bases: TGTGCCAGCAGCTTCAGGGGGAGGGCCTACGAGCAGTACTTC. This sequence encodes CASSFRGRAYEQYF.

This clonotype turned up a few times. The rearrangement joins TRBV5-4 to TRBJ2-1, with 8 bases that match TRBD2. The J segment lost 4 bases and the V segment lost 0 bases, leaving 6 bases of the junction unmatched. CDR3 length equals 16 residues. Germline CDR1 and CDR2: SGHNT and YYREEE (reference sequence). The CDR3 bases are TGTGCCAGCAGCTTGGGCTCTAGCGGGCCGTACAATGAGCAGTTCTTC. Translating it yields CASSLGSSGPYNEQFF.

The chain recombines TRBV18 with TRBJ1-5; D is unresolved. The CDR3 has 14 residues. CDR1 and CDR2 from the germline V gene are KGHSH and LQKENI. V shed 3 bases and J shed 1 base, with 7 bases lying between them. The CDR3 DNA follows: TGTGCCAGCTCACCCGCGGACAGCAATCAGCCCCAGCATTTT. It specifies CASSPADSNQPQHF.

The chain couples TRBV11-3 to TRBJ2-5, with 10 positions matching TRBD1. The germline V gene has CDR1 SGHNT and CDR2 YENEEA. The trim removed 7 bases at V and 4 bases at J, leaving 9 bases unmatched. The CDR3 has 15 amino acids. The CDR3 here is CASIRPGQGTETQYF. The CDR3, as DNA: TGTGCCAGCATCCGACCGGGACAGGGGACAGAGACCCAGTACTTC.

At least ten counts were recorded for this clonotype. CDR3 sequence: CASSERVNEKLFF. Here the CDR3 DNA reads TGTGCCAGCAGTGAACGGGTTAATGAAAAACTGTTTTTT. V usage is TRBV2 and J usage is TRBJ1-4; the D is unclear. This CDR3 is built from 13 residues. V was shortened by 2 bases and J by 4 bases, with 5 bases between the two germline ends. The germline V gene encodes CDR1 SNHLY and CDR2 FYNNEI.